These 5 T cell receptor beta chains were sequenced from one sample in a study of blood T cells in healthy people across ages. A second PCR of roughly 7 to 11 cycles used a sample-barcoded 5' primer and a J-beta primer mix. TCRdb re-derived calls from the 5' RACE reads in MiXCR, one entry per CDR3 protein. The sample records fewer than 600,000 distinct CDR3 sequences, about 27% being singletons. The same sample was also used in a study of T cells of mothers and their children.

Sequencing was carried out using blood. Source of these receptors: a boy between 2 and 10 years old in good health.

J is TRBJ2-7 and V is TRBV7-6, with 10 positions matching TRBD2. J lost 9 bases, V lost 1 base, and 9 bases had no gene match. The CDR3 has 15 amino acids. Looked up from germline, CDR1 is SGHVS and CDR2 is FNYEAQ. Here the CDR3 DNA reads TGTGCCAGCAGCTTAGAGAAGAGCGGGAGGGCCAGGCAGTACTTC. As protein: CASSLEKSGRARQYF. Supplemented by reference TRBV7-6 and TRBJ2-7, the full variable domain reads GAGVSQSPRYKVTKRGQDVALRCDPISGHVSLYWYRQALGQGPEFLTYFNYEAQQDKSGLPNDRFSAERPEGSISTLTIQRTEQRDSAMYRCASSLEKSGRARQYFGPGTRLTVT.

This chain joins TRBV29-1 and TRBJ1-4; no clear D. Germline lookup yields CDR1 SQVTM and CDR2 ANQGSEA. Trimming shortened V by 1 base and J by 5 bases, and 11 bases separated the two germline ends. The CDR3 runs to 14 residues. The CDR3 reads CSVEGASTNEKLFF. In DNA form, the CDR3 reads TGCAGCGTTGAAGGGGCGTCTACAAATGAAAAACTGTTTTTT.

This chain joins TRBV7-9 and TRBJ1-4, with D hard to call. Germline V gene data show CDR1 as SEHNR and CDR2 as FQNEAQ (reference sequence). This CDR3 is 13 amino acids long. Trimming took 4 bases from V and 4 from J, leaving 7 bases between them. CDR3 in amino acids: CASSSGFNEKLFF. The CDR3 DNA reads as TGTGCCAGCAGCTCAGGATTTAATGAAAAACTGTTTTTT.

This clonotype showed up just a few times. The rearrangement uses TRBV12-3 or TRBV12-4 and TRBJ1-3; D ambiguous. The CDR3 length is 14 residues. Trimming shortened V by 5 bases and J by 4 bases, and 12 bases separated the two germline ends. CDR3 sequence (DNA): TGTGCCAGCAGTGTCCTGGGGTCCGGAAACACCATATATTTT. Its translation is CASSVLGSGNTIYF.

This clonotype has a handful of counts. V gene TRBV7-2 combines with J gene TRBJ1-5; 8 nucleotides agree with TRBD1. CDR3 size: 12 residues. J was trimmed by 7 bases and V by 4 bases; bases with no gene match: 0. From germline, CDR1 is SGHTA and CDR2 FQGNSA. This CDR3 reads CASSYRGQPQHF. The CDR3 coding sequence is TGTGCCAGCAGCTACAGGGGGCAGCCCCAGCATTTT.